Sequencing of this T cell receptor beta chain was carried out in a study of blood T cells in healthy people across ages. A second 7 to 11 cycle PCR used barcoded and J-beta primers. TCRdb passed the 5' RACE reads through MiXCR, listing each CDR3 protein once. Of roughly 800,000 distinct CDR3 sequences detected, about 48% appear once; the ten largest clones hold under 50%. This clonotype was recorded a few times. The TCR comes from a man aged 80 or over in good health. Sequenced: blood.

This chain's CDR3 is CASSQSGLWDKNIQYF. The CDR3 DNA follows: TGTGCCAGCAGCCAATCAGGATTGTGGGACAAAAACATTCAGTACTTC. V usage is TRBV3-1 and J usage is TRBJ2-4, with D unclear. The CDR3 covers 16 residues. Germline V CDR1 and CDR2: LGHDT, YNNKEL (reference sequence). The V gene lost 2 bases and the J gene lost 3 bases, with 14 bases spanning the gap.